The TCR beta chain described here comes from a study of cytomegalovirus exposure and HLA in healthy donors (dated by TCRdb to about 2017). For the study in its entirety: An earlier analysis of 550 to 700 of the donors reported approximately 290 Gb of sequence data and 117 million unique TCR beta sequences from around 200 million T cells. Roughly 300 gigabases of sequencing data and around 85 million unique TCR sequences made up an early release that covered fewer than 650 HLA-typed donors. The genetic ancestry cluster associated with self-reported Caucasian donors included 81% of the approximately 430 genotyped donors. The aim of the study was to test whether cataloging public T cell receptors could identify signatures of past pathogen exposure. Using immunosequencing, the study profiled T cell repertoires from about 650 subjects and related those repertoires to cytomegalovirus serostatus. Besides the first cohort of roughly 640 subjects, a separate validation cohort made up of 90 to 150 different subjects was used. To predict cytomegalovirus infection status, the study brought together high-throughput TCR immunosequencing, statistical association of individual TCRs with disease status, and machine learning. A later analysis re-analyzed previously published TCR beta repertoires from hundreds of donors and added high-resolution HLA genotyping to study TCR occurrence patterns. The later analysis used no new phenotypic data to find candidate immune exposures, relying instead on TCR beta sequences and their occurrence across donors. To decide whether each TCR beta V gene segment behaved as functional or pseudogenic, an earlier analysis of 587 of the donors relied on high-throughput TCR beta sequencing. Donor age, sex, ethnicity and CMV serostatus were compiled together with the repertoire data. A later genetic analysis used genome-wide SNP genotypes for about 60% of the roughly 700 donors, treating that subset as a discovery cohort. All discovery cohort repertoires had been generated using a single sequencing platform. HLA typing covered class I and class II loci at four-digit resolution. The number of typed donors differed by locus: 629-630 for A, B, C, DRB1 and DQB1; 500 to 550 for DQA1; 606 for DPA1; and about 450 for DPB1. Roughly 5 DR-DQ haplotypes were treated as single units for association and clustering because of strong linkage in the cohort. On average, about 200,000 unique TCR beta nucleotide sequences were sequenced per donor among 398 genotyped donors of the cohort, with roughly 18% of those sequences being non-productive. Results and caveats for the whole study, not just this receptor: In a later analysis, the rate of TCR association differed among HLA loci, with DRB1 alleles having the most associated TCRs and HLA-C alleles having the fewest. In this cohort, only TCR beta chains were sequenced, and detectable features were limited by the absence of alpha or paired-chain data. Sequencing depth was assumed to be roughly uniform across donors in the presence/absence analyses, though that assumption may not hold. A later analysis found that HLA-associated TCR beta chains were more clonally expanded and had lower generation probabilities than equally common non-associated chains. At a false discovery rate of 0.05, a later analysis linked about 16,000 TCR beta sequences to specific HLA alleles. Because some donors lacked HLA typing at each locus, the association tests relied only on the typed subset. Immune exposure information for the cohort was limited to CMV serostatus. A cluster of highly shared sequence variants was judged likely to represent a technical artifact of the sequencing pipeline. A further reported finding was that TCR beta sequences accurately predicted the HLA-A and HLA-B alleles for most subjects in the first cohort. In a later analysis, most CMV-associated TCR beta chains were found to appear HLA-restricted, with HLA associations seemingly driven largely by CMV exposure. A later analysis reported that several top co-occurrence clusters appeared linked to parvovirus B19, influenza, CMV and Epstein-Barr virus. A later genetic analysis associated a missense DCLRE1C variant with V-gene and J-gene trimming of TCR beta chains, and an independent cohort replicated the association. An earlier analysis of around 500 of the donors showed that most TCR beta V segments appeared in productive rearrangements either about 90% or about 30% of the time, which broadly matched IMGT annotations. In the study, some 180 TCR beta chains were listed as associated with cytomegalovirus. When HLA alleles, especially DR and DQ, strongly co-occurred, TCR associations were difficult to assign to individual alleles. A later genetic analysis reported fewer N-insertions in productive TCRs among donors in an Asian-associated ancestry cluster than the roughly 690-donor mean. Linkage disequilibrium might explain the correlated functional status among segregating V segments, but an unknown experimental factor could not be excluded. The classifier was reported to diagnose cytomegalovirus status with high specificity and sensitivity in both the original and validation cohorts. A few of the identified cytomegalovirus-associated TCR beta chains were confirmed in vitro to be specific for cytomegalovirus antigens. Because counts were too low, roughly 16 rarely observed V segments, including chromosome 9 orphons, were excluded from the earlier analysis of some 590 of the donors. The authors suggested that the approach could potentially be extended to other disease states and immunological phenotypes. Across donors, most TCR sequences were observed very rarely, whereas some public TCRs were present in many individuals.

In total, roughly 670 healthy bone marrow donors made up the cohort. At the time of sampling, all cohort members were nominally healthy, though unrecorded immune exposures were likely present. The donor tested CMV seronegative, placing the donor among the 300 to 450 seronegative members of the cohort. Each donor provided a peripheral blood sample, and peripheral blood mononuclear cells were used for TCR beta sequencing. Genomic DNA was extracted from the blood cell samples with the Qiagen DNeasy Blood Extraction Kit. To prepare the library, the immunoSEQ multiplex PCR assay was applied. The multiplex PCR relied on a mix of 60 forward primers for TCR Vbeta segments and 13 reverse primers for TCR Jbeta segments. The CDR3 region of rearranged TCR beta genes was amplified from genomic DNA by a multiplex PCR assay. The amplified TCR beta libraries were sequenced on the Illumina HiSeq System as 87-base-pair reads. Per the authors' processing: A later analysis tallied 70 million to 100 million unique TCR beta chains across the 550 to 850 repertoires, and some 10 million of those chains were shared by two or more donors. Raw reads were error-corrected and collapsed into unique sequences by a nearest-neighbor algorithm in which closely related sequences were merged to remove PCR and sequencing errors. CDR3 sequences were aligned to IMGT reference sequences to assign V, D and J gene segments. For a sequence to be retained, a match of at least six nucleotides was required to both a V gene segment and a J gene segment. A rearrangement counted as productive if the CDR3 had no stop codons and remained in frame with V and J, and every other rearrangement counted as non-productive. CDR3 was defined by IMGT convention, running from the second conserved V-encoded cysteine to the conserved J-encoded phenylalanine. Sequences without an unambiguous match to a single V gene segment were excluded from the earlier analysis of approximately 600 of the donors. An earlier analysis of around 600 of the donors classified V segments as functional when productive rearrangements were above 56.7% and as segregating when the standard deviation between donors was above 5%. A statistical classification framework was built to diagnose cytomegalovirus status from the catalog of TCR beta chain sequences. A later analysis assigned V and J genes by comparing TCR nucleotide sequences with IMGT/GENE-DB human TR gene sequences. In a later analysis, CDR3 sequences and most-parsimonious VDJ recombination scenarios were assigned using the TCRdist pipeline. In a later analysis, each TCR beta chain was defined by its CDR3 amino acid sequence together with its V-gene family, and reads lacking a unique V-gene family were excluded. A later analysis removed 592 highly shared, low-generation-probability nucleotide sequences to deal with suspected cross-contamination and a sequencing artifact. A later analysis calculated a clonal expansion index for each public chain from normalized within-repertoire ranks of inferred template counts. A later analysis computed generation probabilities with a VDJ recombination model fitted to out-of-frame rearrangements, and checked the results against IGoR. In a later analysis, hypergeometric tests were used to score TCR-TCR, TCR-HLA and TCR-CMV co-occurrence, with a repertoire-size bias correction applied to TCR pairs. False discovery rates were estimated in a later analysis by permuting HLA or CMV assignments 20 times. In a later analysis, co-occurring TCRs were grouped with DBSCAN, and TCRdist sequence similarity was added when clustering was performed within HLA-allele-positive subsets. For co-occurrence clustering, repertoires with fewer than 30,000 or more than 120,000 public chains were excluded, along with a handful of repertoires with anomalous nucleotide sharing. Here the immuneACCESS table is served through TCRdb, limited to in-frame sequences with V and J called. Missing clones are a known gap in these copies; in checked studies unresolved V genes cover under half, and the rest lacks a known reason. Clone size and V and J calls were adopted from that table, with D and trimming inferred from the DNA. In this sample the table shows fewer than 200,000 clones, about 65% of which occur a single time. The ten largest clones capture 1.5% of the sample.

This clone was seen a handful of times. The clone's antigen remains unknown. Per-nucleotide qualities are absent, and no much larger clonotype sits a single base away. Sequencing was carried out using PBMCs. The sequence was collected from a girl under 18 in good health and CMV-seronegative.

The DNA sequence is as follows: TGTGCCAGCAGTCTTACCGGGACAGGGGGCGCATTTGAAAAACTGTTTTTT. It encodes CASSLTGTGGAFEKLFF. The chain links TRBV27 with TRBJ1-4; the junction holds 12 bases that match TRBD1. CDR3 length: 17 amino acids, cysteine to phenylalanine. Just CDR3 DNA is preserved here, 51 bases in frame from base 1. V has 5 bases trimmed and J has 7 bases trimmed; junction bases matching no gene number 11. CDR1 and CDR2 (MNHEY, SMNVEV) derive from the germline V gene (reference sequence). The full variable domain, with segments outside the CDR3 supplied by the reference TRBV27 and TRBJ1-4 proteins, appears as EAQVTQNPRYLITVTGKKLTVTCSQNMNHEYMSWYRQDPGLGLRQIYYSMNVEVTDKGDVPEGYKVSRKEKRNFPLILESPSPNQTSLYFCASSLTGTGGAFEKLFFGSGTQLSVL.